This T cell receptor beta chain was observed in a study of cytomegalovirus exposure and HLA in healthy donors. Study-level points and caveats: Cytomegalovirus status was reportedly diagnosed by the classifier with high sensitivity and specificity. Three chains linked to CMV were shown in vitro to be specific for CMV antigens. Associated with cytomegalovirus, according to the listing, were around 160 TCR beta chains.

A note on this clone: Antigen: not known.

Trimming pared 5 bases from V and 0 bases from J, leaving 5 bases between. The CDR3 runs to 12 residues. Germline CDR1 is SGHTA and CDR2 is FQGNSA. The table came from immunoSEQ multiplex PCR; TCRdb's copy has only in-frame clones and leaves some out. The sample records tens of thousands of clones, around 89% being singletons. The clonotype originates from a woman between 18 and 29 years old in good health and CMV-seronegative. Source material: PBMCs. This chain uses TRBV7-2 with TRBJ2-7; D not certain. In DNA, the CDR3 is TGTGCCAGCAGCGAGAGCTCCTACGAGCAGTACTTC. It specifies CASSESSYEQYF.